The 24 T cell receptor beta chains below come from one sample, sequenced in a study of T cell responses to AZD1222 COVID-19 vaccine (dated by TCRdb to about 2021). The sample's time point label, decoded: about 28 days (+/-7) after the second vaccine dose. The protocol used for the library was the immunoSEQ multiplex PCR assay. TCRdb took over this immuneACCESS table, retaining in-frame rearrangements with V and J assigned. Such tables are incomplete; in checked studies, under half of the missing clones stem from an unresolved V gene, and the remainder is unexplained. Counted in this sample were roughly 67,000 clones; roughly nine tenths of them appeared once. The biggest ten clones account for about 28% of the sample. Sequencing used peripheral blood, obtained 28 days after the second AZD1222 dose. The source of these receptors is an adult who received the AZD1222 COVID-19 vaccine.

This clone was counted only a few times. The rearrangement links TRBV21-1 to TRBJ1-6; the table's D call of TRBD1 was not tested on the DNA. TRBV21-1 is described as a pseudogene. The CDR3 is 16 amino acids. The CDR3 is CASYFGQGGRESPLHF. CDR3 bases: TGTGCCAGCTATTTCGGACAGGGGGGTCGGGAGTCACCCCTCCACTTT.

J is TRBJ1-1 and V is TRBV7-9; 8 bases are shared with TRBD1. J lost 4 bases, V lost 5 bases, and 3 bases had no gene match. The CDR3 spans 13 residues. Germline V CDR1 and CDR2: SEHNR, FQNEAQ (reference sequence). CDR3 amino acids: CASSLQGGTEAFF. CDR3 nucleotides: TGTGCCAGCAGCCTACAGGGGGGCACTGAAGCTTTCTTT.

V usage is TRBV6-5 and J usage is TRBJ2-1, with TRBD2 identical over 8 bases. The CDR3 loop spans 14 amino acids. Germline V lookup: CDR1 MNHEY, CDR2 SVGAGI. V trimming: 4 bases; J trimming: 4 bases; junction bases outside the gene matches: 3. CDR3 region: CASSSPGGYNEQFF. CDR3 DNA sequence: TGTGCCAGCAGTTCTCCGGGAGGGTACAATGAGCAGTTCTTC.

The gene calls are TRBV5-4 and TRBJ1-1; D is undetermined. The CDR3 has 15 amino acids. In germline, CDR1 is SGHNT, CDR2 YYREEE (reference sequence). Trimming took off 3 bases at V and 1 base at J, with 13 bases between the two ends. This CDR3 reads CASSSGMTENTEAFF. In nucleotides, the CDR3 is TGTGCCAGCAGCTCGGGAATGACGGAGAACACTGAAGCTTTCTTT. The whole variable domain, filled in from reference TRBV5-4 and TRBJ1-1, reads ETGVTQSPTHLIKTRGQQVTLRCSSQSGHNTVSWYQQALGQGPQFIFQYYREEENGRGNFPPRFSGLQFPNYSSELNVNALELDDSALYLCASSSGMTENTEAFFGQGTRLTVV.

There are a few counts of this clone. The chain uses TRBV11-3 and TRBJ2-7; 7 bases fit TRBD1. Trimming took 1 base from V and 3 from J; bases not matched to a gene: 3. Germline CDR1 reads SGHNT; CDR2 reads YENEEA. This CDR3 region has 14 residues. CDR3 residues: CASSLAAGGYEQYF. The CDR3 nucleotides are TGTGCCAGCAGCTTAGCGGCAGGGGGCTACGAGCAGTACTTC.

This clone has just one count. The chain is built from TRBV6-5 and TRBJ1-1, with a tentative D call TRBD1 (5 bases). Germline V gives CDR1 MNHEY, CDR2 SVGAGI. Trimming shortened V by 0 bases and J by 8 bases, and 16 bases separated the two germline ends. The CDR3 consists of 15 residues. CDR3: CASSYSSGVIKEAFF. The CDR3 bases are TGTGCCAGCAGTTACTCTTCGGGGGTCATTAAAGAAGCTTTCTTT.

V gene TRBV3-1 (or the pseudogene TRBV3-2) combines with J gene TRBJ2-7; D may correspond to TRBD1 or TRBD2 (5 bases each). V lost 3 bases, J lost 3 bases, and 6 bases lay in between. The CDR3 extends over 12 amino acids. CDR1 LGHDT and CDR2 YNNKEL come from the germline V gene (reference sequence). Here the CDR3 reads CASSHGGYEQYF. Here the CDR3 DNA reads TGTGCCAGCAGCCATGGGGGCTACGAGCAGTACTTC.

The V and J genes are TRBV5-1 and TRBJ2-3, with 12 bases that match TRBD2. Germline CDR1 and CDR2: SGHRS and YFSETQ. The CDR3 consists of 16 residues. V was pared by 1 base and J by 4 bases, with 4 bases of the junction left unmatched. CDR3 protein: CASSLRSSGRADTQYF. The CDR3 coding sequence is TGCGCCAGCAGCTTGAGGTCTAGCGGGAGGGCAGATACGCAGTATTTT.

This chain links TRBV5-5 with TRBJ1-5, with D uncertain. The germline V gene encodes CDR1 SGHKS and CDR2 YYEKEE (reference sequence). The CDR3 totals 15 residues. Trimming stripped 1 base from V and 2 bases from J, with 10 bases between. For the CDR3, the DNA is TGTGCCAGCAGCTTGCGGGGAGGTGGCAATCAGCCCCAGCATTTT. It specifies CASSLRGGGNQPQHF.

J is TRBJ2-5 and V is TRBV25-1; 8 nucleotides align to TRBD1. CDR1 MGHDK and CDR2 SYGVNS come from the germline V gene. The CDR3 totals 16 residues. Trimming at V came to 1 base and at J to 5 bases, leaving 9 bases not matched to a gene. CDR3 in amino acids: CASSELGQGADETQYF. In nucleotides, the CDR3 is TGTGCCAGCAGTGAATTAGGGCAGGGGGCCGATGAGACCCAGTACTTC.

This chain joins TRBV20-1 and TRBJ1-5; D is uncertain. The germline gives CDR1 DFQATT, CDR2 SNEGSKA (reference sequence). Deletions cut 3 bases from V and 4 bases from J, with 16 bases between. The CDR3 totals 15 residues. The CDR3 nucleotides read TGCAGTGCTAGTGGAGCGGGATTCGGGAATCAGCCCCAGCATTTT. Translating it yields CSASGAGFGNQPQHF.

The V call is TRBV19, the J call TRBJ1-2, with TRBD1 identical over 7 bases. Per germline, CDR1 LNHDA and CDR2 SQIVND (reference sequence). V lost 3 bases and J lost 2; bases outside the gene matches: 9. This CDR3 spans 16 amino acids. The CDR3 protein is CASSIISSGGNYGYTF. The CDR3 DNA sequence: TGTGCCAGTAGTATTATCTCGTCAGGGGGAAACTATGGCTACACCTTC.

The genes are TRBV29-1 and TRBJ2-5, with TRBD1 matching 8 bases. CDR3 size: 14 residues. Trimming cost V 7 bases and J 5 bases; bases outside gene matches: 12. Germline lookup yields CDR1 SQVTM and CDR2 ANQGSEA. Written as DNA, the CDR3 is TGCAGCGCTTCCCACCACTACAGGGGGGAGACCCAGTACTTC. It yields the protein CSASHHYRGETQYF.

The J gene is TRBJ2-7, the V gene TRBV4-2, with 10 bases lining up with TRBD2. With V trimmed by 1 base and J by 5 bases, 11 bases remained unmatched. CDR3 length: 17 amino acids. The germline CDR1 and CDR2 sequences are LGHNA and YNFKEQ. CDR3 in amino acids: CASSQVGGASGSHEQYF. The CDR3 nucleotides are TGTGCCAGCAGCCAAGTTGGTGGGGCTAGCGGGAGCCACGAGCAGTACTTC.

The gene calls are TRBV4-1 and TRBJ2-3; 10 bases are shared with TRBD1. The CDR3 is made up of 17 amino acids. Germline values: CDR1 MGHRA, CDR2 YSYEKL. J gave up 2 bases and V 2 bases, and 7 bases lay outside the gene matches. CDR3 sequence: CASSQQPGQGPTDTQYF. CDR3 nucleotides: TGCGCCAGCAGCCAACAACCGGGACAGGGGCCCACAGATACGCAGTATTTT.

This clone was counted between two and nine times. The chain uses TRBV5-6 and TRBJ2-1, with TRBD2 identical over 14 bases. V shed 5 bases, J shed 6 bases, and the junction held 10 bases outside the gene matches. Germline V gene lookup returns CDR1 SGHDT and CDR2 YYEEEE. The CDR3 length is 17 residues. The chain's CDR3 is CASSQREGLAGANEQFF. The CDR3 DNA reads TGTGCCAGCAGTCAACGGGAGGGACTAGCGGGAGCCAATGAGCAGTTCTTC.

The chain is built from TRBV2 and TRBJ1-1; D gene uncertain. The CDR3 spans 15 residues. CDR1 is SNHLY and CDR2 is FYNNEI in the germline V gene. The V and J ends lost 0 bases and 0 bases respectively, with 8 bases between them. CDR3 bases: TGTGCCAGCAGTGAAGCGACCCACCTGAACACTGAAGCTTTCTTT. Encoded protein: CASSEATHLNTEAFF.

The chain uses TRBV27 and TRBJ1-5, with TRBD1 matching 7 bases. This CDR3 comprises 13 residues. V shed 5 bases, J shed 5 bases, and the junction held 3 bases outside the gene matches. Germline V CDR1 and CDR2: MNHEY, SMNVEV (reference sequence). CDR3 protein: CASSGTEDQPQHF. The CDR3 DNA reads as TGTGCCAGCAGTGGGACAGAAGATCAGCCCCAGCATTTT.

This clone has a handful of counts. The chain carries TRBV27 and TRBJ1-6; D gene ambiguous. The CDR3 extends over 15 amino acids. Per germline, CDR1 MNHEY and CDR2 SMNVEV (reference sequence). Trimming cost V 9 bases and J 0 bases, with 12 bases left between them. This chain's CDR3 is CASMDWSSYNSPLHF. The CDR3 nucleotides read TGTGCCAGTATGGACTGGAGCTCCTATAATTCACCCCTCCACTTT.

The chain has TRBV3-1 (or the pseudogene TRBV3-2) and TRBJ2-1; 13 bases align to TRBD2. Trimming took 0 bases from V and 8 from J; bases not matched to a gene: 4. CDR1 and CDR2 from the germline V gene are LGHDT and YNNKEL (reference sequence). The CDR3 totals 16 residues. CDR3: CASSQDGTSGTDEQFF. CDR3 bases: TGTGCCAGCAGCCAAGATGGGACTAGCGGGACGGATGAGCAGTTCTTC.

The CDR3 DNA reads TGTGCCAGCTCACCGGGACAGACGAACACTGAAGCTTTCTTT. Translation: CASSPGQTNTEAFF. The V gene is TRBV18, the J gene TRBJ1-1, with 7 bases identical to TRBD1. In germline, CDR1 is KGHSH, CDR2 LQKENI. CDR3 length: 14 amino acids. V lost 3 bases to trimming and J lost 1 base; unmatched junction nucleotides: 2.

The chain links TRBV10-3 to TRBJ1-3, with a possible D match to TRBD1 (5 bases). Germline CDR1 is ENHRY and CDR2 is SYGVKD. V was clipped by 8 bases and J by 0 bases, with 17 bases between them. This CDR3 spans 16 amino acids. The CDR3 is CAIGDPLRSSGNTIYF. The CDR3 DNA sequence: TGTGCCATCGGGGACCCGCTGAGATCCTCTGGAAACACCATATATTTT.

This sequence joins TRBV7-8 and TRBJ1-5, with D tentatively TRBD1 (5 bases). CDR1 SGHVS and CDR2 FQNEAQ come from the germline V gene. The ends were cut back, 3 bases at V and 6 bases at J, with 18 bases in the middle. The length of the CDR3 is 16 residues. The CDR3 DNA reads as TGTGCCAGCAGCTTGTCCTCGGGTGACGGGGGTCAGCCCCAGCATTTT. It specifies CASSLSSGDGGQPQHF.

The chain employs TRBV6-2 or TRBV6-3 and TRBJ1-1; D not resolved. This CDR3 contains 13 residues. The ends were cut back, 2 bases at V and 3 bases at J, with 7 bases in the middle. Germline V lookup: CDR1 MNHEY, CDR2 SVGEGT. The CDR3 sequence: CASSYRKDTEAFF. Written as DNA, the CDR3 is TGTGCCAGCAGTTACCGGAAGGACACTGAAGCTTTCTTT.